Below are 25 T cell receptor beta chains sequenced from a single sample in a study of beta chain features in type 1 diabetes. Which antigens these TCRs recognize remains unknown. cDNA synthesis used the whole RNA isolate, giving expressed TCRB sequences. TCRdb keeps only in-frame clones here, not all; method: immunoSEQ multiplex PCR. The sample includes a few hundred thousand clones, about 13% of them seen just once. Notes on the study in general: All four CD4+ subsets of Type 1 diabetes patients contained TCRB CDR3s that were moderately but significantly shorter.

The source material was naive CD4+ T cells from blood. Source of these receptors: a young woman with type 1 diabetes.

Here the CDR3 reads CASSLGATSGRLAEQFF. The CDR3 DNA is TGCGCCAGCAGCTTGGGGGCGACTAGCGGGAGGTTGGCTGAGCAGTTCTTC. This chain links TRBV5-1 with TRBJ2-1, with 13 bases aligning to TRBD2. The J segment lost 9 bases and the V segment lost 0 bases, leaving 9 bases of the junction unmatched. The germline V gene has CDR1 SGHRS and CDR2 YFSETQ. This CDR3 contains 17 residues.

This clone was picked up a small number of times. CDR3 amino acids: CASMTRVGGPNEQFF. CDR3 nucleotides: TGTGCCAGCATGACCCGGGTCGGAGGGCCGAATGAGCAGTTCTTC. The V gene is TRBV2, the J gene TRBJ2-1, with TRBD2 as a possible D gene (6 bases). The CDR3 is 15 amino acids. Germline V CDR1 and CDR2: SNHLY, FYNNEI. Trimming took 7 bases from V and 7 from J, leaving 20 bases between them.

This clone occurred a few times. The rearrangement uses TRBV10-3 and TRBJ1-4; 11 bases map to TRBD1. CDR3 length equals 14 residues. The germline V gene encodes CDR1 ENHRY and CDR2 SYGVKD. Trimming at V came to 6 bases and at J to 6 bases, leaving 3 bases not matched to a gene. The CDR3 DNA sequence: TGTGCCATCAGGGGACAGGGGGACGATGAAAAACTGTTTTTT. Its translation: CAIRGQGDDEKLFF.

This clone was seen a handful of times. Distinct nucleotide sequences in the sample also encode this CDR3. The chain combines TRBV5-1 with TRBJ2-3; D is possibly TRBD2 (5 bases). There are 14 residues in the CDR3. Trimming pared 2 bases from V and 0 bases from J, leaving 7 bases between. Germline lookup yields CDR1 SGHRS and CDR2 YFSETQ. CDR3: CASSFPGSTDTQYF. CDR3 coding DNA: TGCGCCAGCAGCTTTCCGGGAAGCACAGATACGCAGTATTTT.

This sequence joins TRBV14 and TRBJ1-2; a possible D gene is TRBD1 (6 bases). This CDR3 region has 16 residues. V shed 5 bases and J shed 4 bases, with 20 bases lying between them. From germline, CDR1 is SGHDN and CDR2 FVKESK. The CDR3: CASSELTGEGFYGYTF. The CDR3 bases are TGTGCCAGCAGCGAGTTGACAGGTGAAGGCTTCTATGGCTACACCTTC.

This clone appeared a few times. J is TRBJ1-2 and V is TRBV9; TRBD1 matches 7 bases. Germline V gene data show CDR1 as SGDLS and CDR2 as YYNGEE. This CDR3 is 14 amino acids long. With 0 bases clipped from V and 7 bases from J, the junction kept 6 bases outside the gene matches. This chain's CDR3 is CASSVEQGLRGYTF. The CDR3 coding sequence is TGTGCCAGCAGCGTAGAACAGGGGCTGCGTGGCTACACCTTC.

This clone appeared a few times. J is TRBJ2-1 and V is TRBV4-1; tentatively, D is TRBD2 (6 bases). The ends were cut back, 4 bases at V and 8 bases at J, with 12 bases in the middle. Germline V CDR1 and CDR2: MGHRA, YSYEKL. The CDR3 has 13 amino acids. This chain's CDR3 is CASSRPGLYEQFF. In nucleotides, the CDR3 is TGCGCCAGCAGCCGGCCGGGACTCTATGAGCAGTTCTTC.

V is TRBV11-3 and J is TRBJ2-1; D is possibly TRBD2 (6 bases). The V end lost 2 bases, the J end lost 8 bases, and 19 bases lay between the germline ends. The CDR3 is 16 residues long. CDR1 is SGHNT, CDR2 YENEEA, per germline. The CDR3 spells CASSLWAEGLLDEQFF. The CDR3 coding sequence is TGTGCCAGCAGCTTATGGGCGGAGGGCCTATTGGATGAGCAGTTCTTC.

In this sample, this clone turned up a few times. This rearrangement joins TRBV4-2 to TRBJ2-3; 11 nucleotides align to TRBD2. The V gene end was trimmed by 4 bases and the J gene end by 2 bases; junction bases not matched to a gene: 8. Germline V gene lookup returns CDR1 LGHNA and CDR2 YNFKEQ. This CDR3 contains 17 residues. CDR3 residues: CASSRTSLAGDTDTQYF. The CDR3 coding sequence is TGTGCCAGCAGCCGAACCTCACTAGCGGGAGACACAGATACGCAGTATTTT.

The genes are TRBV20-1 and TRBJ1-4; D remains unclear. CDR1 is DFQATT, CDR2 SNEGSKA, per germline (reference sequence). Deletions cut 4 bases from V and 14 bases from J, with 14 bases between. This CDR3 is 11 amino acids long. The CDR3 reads CSANTGYFLFF. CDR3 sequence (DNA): TGCAGTGCTAATACGGGGTACTTTCTGTTTTTT.

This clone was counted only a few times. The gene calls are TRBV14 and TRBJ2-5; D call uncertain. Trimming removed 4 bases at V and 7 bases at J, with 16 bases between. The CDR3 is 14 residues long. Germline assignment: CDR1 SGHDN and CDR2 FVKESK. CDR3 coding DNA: TGTGCCAGCAGCCCGAACAGAGTCCGTGGGACCCAGTACTTC. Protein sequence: CASSPNRVRGTQYF. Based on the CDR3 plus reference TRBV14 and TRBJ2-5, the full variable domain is EAGVTQFPSHSVIEKGQTVTLRCDPISGHDNLYWYRRVMGKEIKFLLHFVKESKQDESGMPNNRFLAERTGGTYSTLKVQPAELEDSGVYFCASSPNRVRGTQYFGPGTRLLVL.

The CDR3 reads CASSLDYLTFEQYV. CDR3 coding DNA: TGTGCCAGCAGCTTGGACTACTTGACCTTCGAGCAGTACGTC. The V gene is TRBV5-5, the J gene TRBJ2-7; the D is unclear. The CDR3 covers 14 residues. The germline V gene encodes CDR1 SGHKS and CDR2 YYEKEE (reference sequence). V was trimmed by 0 bases and J by 6 bases, leaving 13 bases between them.

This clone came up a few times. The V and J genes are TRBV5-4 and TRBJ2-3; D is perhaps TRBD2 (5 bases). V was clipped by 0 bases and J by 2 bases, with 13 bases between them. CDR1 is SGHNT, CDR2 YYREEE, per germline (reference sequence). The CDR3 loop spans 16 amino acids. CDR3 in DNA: TGTGCCAGCAGCTTGGTTGCGGCTAGCCCCACAGATACGCAGTATTTT. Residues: CASSLVAASPTDTQYF. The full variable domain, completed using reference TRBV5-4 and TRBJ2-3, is ETGVTQSPTHLIKTRGQQVTLRCSSQSGHNTVSWYQQALGQGPQFIFQYYREEENGRGNFPPRFSGLQFPNYSSELNVNALELDDSALYLCASSLVAASPTDTQYFGPGTRLTVL.

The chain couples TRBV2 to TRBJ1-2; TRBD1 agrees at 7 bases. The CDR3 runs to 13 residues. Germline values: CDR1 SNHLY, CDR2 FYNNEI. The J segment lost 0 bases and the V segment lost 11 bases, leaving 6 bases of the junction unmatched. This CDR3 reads CARRTGANYGYTF. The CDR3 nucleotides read TGTGCCCGTAGGACAGGTGCTAACTATGGCTACACCTTC.

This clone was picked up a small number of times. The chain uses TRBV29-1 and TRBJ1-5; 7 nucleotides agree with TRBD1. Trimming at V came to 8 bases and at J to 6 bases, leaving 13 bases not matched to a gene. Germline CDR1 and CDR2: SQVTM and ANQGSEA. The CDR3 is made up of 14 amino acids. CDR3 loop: CSTPGEGGPQPQHF. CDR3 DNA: TGCAGCACCCCCGGGGAAGGGGGCCCTCAGCCCCAGCATTTT. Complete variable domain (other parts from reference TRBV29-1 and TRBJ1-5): SAVISQKPSRDICQRGTSLTIQCQVDSQVTMMFWYRQQPGQSLTLIATANQGSEATYESGFVIDKFPISRPNLTFSTLTVSNMSPEDSSIYLCSTPGEGGPQPQHFGDGTRLSIL.

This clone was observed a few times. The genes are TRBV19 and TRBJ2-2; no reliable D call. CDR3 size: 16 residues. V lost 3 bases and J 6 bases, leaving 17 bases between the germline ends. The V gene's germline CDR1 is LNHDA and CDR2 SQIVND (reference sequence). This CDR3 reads CASSMRGPADSGELFF. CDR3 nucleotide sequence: TGTGCCAGTAGTATGAGAGGTCCCGCCGACTCCGGGGAGCTGTTTTTT.

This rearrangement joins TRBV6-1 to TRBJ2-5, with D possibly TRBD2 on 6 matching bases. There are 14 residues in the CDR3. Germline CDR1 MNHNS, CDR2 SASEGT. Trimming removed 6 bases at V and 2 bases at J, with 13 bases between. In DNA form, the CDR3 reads TGTGCCAGCAGCGAGACTAGACGTCAAGAGACCCAGTACTTC. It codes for CASSETRRQETQYF.

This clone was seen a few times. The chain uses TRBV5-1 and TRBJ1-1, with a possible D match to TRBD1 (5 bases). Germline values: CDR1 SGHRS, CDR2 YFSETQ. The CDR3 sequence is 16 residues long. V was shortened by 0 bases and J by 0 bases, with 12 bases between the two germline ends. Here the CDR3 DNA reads TGCGCCAGCAGCTTGGTGCAGGGCCGCGTGAACACTGAAGCTTTCTTT. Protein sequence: CASSLVQGRVNTEAFF.

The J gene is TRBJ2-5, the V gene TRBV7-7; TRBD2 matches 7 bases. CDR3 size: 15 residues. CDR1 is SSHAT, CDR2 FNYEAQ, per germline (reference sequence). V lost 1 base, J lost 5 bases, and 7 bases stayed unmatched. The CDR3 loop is CASSLGGGREETQYF. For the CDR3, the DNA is TGTGCCAGCAGCTTAGGGGGAGGGAGAGAGGAGACCCAGTACTTC.

The CDR3 coding sequence is TGTGCCAGCAGTTACTCGGGCTTAAGGGATACGCAGTATTTT. It yields the protein CASSYSGLRDTQYF. This chain connects TRBV6-5 to TRBJ2-3; D not certain. The germline gives CDR1 MNHEY, CDR2 SVGAGI. V was shortened by 0 bases and J by 6 bases, with 10 bases between the two germline ends. CDR3 size: 14 residues.

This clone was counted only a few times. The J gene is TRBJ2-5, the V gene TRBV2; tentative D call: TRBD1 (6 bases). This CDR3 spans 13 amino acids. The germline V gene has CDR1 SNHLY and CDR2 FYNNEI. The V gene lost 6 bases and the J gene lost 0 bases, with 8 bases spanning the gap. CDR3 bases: TGTGCCAGCAGCCCAGGGGACCAAGAGACCCAGTACTTC. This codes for CASSPGDQETQYF.

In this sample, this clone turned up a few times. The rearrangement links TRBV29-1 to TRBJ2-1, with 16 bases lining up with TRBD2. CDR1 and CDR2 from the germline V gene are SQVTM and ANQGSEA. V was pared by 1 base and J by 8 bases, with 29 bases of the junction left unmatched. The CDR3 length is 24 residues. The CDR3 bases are TGCAGCGTTGAAGGGGGACAGGGGCCAACAACAGGGACTAGCGGGAGGGCCCTTCGCTATGAGCAGTTCTTC. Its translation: CSVEGGQGPTTGTSGRALRYEQFF.

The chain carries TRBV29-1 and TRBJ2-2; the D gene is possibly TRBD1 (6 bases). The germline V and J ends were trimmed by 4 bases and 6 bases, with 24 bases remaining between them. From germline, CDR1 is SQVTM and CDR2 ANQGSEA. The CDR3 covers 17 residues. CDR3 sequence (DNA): TGCAGCGTTGGGGGTCATCGGCAGGGGAAAATGGCCGGGGAGCTGTTTTTT. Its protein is CSVGGHRQGKMAGELFF.

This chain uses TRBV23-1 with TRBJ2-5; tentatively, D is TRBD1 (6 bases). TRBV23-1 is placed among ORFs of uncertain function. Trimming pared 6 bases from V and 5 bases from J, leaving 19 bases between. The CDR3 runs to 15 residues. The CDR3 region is CASRPIQGSRETQYF. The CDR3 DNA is TGCGCCAGCAGGCCCATTCAGGGGTCTCGGGAGACCCAGTACTTC.

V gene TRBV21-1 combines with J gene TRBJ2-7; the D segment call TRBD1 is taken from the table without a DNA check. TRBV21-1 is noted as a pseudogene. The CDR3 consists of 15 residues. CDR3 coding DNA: TGTGCCAGCAGCAAAGGTGGGGGACACTCCTACGAGCAGTACGTC. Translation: CASSKGGGHSYEQYV.